This TCR beta chain came from a study of cytomegalovirus exposure and HLA in healthy donors. General study results and limits: Across all donors, roughly uniform sequencing depth was an assumption of the presence/absence analyses. A later analysis by the authors found several of the most significant clusters apparently linked to common viral pathogens.

With regard to this clone: Its antigen is as yet unknown.

Germline CDR1 reads SGDLS; CDR2 reads YYNGEE. The CDR3 sequence is 14 residues long. V was pared by 4 bases and J by 2 bases, with 2 bases of the junction left unmatched. Researchers ran the PCR with 60 Vbeta and 13 Jbeta primers. Sequenced by immunoSEQ multiplex PCR; TCRdb stores in-frame clones only, minus some. The repertoire consists of about 160,000 clones, with 65% to 85% occurring once and the leading ten covering roughly 7.6%. The gene calls are TRBV9 and TRBJ1-3, with 8 positions matching TRBD1. This receptor was taken from a woman aged 25 to 45 in good health and CMV-seropositive. Sequencing used PBMCs. For the CDR3, the DNA is TGTGCCAGCAGCTCACAGGGGGCTGGAAACACCATATATTTT. Its translation is CASSSQGAGNTIYF.